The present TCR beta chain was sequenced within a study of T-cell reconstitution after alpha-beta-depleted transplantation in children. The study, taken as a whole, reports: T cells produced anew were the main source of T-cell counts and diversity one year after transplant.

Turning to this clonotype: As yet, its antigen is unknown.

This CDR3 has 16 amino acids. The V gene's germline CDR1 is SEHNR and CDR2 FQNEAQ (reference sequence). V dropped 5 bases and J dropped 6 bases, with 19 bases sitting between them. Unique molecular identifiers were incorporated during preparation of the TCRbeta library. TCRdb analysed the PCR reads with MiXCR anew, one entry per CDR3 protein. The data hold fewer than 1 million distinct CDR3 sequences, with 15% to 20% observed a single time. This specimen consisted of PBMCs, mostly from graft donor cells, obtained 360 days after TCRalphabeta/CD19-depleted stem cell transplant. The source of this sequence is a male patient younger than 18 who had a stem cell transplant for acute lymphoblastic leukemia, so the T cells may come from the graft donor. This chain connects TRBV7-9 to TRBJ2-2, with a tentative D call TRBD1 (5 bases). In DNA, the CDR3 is TGTGCCAGCAGCCCCACCCGGTCCCCCAGGGCCGGGGAGCTGTTTTTT. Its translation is CASSPTRSPRAGELFF.